Below, one T cell receptor (beta chain) is given with its context. Its antigen is not known. Building the TCR beta libraries relied on iRepertoire HTBI primers, and CDR3 regions underwent Arm-PCR. TCRdb ran MiXCR on the multiplex PCR reads and lists one entry per CDR3 protein. The sample holds approximately 560,000 distinct CDR3 sequences, about 15% seen once. Time point noted: newly diagnosed GD, antithyroid drugs for less than 3 months. Generation of the TCR library employed RNA extracted from PBMCs. The data belong to a study of regulatory T cells in long-lasting Graves disease. Study-wide background: Freshly diagnosed Graves' patients had used antithyroid drugs for under 3 months.

The study, taken as a whole, reports: Rather than thyroid tissue, only peripheral blood underwent study. Newly diagnosed Graves' patients exceeded persistent ones in TCR diversity.

After removal of 4 bases from V and 5 bases from J, the junction contained 8 bases not matched to a gene. Germline CDR1 reads SGHKS; CDR2 reads YYEKEE (reference sequence). This CDR3 comprises 15 residues. The same specimen was also included in a second study, on T cells in Graves' hyperthyroidism and ophthalmopathy. That paper adds: Ophthalmopathy got predicted by the model a median around six months before its onset.

This TCR derives from a man between 18 and 35 years old with Graves disease. The sample here was peripheral blood mononuclear cells (PBMCs), taken at new diagnosis, from a patient treated with antithyroid drugs. This rearrangement joins TRBV5-5 to TRBJ1-4, with 7 positions matching TRBD1. The CDR3 loop reads CASSPWDRPNEKLFF. The CDR3 region has the DNA TGTGCCAGCAGCCCCTGGGACAGACCCAATGAAAAACTGTTTTTT.